This TCR beta chain was profiled in a study of blood T cell repertoires in COVID-19. Measured with immunoSEQ multiplex PCR; TCRdb has only the in-frame clones, and not every one. The sample yields around 200,000 clones, roughly four fifths seen once. V lost 5 bases and J 0 bases, leaving 10 bases between the germline ends. The CDR3 covers 14 residues. Germline CDR1 and CDR2: LNHNV and YYDKDF (reference sequence). The table lists this clone with a count of one. The rearrangement links TRBV15 to TRBJ1-2; D gene unclear. The sequenced sample was peripheral blood. The clonotype comes from a woman aged 40 to 50 with acute or convalescent COVID-19. The CDR3 sequence: CATSPEGANYGYTF. CDR3 bases: TGTGCCACCAGCCCCGAAGGAGCTAACTATGGCTACACCTTC.